These 21 T cell receptor beta chains were sequenced from one sample in a study of CD8 T cells in Susac syndrome. Reverse transcription of about 0.5 to 1 ug RNA was carried out with random hexamers. TCRdb recomputed calls from the immunoSEQ multiplex PCR reads with MiXCR, one row per CDR3 protein. The table includes roughly 200,000 distinct CDR3 sequences, 90% to 95% detected once. Sequencing used CD4+ T cells from PBMCs. These receptor sequences come from a human donor with Susac syndrome.

This clonotype was counted only a few times. V gene TRBV12-3 or TRBV12-4 combines with J gene TRBJ2-3; D is undetermined. This CDR3 has 12 amino acids. V was trimmed by 3 bases and J by 6 bases, leaving 7 bases between them. The CDR3 DNA sequence: TGTGCCAGCAGTTTGTCCGGGGATACGCAGTATTTT. This gives the protein CASSLSGDTQYF.

CDR3 sequence reads: CASRVMRDTDTQYF. CDR3 DNA: TGTGCCAGCAGGGTGATGAGGGACACAGATACGCAGTATTTT. This chain connects TRBV6-5 to TRBJ2-3; the D gene is possibly TRBD2 (5 bases). Germline CDR1 reads MNHEY; CDR2 reads SVGAGI. This CDR3 contains 14 residues. V dropped 6 bases and J dropped 2 bases, with 12 bases sitting between them.

The chain employs TRBV4-1 and TRBJ2-3, with D possibly called TRBD1 or TRBD2 (5 bases each). This CDR3 region has 12 residues. Germline V gene sequence: CDR1 MGHRA, CDR2 YSYEKL. V dropped 1 base and J dropped 9 bases, with 8 bases sitting between them. In DNA, the CDR3 is TGCGCCAGCAGCCAAGGGGGGATGACGCAGTATTTT. Amino acids: CASSQGGMTQYF.

This chain joins TRBV7-8 and TRBJ1-6, with D hard to call. CDR3 length: 16 residues. Per germline, CDR1 SGHVS and CDR2 FQNEAQ. Trimming removed 4 bases at V and 8 bases at J, with 18 bases between. For the CDR3, the DNA is TGTGCCAGCAGCTCCGATTCCGCCCATGCGGATTCACCCCTCCACTTT. Protein sequence: CASSSDSAHADSPLHF.

This clonotype appeared once. The chain combines TRBV6-2 or TRBV6-3 with TRBJ2-6; D unclear. Deletions cut 4 bases from V and 0 bases from J, with 10 bases between. The germline CDR1 and CDR2 sequences are MNHEY and SVGEGT. The CDR3 spans 16 residues. The CDR3 sequence is CASSLRLTSGANVLTF. The CDR3 DNA follows: TGTGCCAGCAGTTTACGCCTGACCTCTGGGGCCAACGTCCTGACTTTC.

V and J are TRBV10-3 and TRBJ2-1; tentative D call: TRBD2 (6 bases). CDR1 is ENHRY, CDR2 SYGVKD, per germline. CDR3 length equals 14 residues. Trimming left V 7 bases short and J 7 bases short, with 17 bases between. The CDR3 coding sequence is TGTGCCATCAAACCGGGCCCGGGAGAGAATGAGCAGTTCTTC. Amino acid sequence: CAIKPGPGENEQFF.

The V and J genes are TRBV7-9 and TRBJ2-1; 8 bases agree with TRBD1. V was clipped by 6 bases and J by 2 bases; unmatched bases: 9. CDR3 length: 16 amino acids. Germline V CDR1 and CDR2: SEHNR, FQNEAQ (reference sequence). The CDR3 protein is CASRLTQGAAYNEQFF. CDR3 nucleotide sequence: TGTGCCAGCAGGTTGACTCAGGGGGCAGCCTACAATGAGCAGTTCTTC.

This chain connects TRBV9 to TRBJ1-5; D call uncertain. The CDR3 length is 15 residues. Looked up from germline, CDR1 is SGDLS and CDR2 is YYNGEE. V was clipped by 4 bases and J by 4 bases, with 15 bases between them. The CDR3 loop is CASSPTPAENQPQHF. CDR3 nucleotide sequence: TGTGCCAGCAGCCCCACGCCCGCCGAGAATCAGCCCCAGCATTTT.

The V gene is TRBV12-3 or TRBV12-4, the J gene TRBJ2-3, with a possible D match to TRBD2 (6 bases). Deletions cut 1 base from V and 2 bases from J, with 16 bases between. There are 17 residues in the CDR3. CDR3 amino acids: CASSLGQGGPLTDTQYF. CDR3 bases: TGTGCCAGCAGTTTAGGTCAGGGAGGACCCCTCACAGATACGCAGTATTTT.

The chain joins TRBV7-9 to TRBJ1-6; D not certain. Looked up from germline, CDR1 is SEHNR and CDR2 is FQNEAQ (reference sequence). The CDR3 contains 16 residues. V lost 3 bases, J lost 0 bases, and 9 bases lay in between. CDR3 DNA: TGTGCCAGCAGCTTCAGGATGGGCTCCTATAATTCACCCCTCCACTTT. Translating gives CASSFRMGSYNSPLHF.

The chain carries TRBV5-1 and TRBJ2-7; TRBD1 aligns across 8 bases. This CDR3 is built from 16 residues. Germline V gives CDR1 SGHRS, CDR2 YFSETQ. V lost 4 bases to trimming and J lost 3 bases; unmatched junction nucleotides: 12. The CDR3 region is CASSPAGDRRNYEQYF. The CDR3 region has the DNA TGCGCCAGCAGCCCGGCCGGGGACAGGCGAAACTACGAGCAGTACTTC.

The V gene is TRBV12-3 or TRBV12-4, the J gene TRBJ1-2; the match to TRBD1 covers 7 bases. V gave up 6 bases and J gave up 4 bases; unmatched junction bases: 11. The CDR3 has 15 amino acids. CDR3 nucleotide sequence: TGTGCCAGCAGCCCGACAGGGCGTGTATTCTATGGCTACACCTTC. Translated, it gives CASSPTGRVFYGYTF.

The genes are TRBV6-2 or TRBV6-3 and TRBJ1-6; TRBD1 might be the D (6 bases). The CDR3 covers 13 residues. Germline-derived CDR1 and CDR2 are MNHEY and SVGEGT. CDR3 sequence reads: CGTGLWQDSPLHF. CDR3 sequence (DNA): TGTGGCACAGGGCTGTGGCAGGATTCACCCCTCCACTTT.

The chain combines TRBV28 with TRBJ2-6; 8 positions match TRBD1. CDR1 is MDHEN, CDR2 SYDVKM, per germline. The CDR3 contains 19 residues. J lost 0 bases, V lost 5 bases, and 12 bases had no gene match. CDR3 region: CASSPTSDRGGSGANVLTF. For the CDR3, the DNA is TGTGCCAGCAGTCCTACATCCGACAGGGGTGGCTCTGGGGCCAACGTCCTGACTTTC.

The rearrangement joins TRBV5-1 to TRBJ2-5; 7 bases line up with TRBD1. The CDR3 contains 15 residues. Germline V gene sequence: CDR1 SGHRS, CDR2 YFSETQ. V dropped 1 base and J dropped 3; count of bases not matched to a gene: 6. The CDR3 protein is CASSLILTGKETQYF. The CDR3 nucleotides read TGCGCCAGCAGCTTGATCCTGACAGGGAAAGAGACCCAGTACTTC.

The V call is TRBV2, the J call TRBJ2-2; tentatively, D is TRBD1 (6 bases). V lost 7 bases to trimming and J lost 0 bases, with 12 bases between them. The CDR3 extends over 15 amino acids. Germline-derived CDR1 and CDR2 are SNHLY and FYNNEI. For the CDR3, the DNA is TGTGCCAGCAATGCGAGGGGGTCGAACACCGGGGAGCTGTTTTTT. Its protein product is CASNARGSNTGELFF.

This sequence joins TRBV5-6 and TRBJ2-1; 8 bases line up with TRBD2. After removal of 3 bases from V and 1 base from J, the junction contained 6 bases not matched to a gene. The germline V gene encodes CDR1 SGHDT and CDR2 YYEEEE. The CDR3 is 16 amino acids. CDR3 coding DNA: TGTGCCAGCAGCTCTGGCGGGGGGCTTTCCTACAATGAGCAGTTCTTC. As protein: CASSSGGGLSYNEQFF.

The chain couples TRBV5-1 to TRBJ1-1; D may be TRBD1 (5 bases). CDR1 SGHRS and CDR2 YFSETQ come from the germline V gene. The CDR3 consists of 16 residues. The V end was cut by 0 bases, the J end by 0 bases, with 12 bases between. CDR3 bases: TGCGCCAGCAGCTTGGTAGGGGCGAACATGAACACTGAAGCTTTCTTT. Its translation is CASSLVGANMNTEAFF.

The chain links TRBV29-1 to TRBJ1-1; a weak D match, TRBD1 (5 bases). This CDR3 has 15 residues. Trimming removed 0 bases at V and 3 bases at J, with 14 bases between. Germline V gene data show CDR1 as SQVTM and CDR2 as ANQGSEA. CDR3 protein: CSVEDLDGGDTEAFF. The DNA of the CDR3 is TGCAGCGTTGAAGACCTGGACGGGGGGGACACTGAAGCTTTCTTT.

The chain has TRBV2 and TRBJ2-3; tentative D call: TRBD1 (5 bases). The CDR3 has 13 amino acids. The germline CDR1 and CDR2 sequences are SNHLY and FYNNEI. V dropped 6 bases and J dropped 5 bases, with 12 bases sitting between them. The DNA of the CDR3 is TGTGCCAGCAGCAAGGGGCCGGGAGATACGCAGTATTTT. As protein: CASSKGPGDTQYF. The full variable domain, rest sourced from reference TRBV2 and TRBJ2-3, is EPEVTQTPSHQVTQMGQEVILRCVPISNHLYFYWYRQILGQKVEFLVSFYNNEISEKSEIFDDQFSVERPDGSNFTLKIRSTKLEDSAMYFCASSKGPGDTQYFGPGTRLTVL.

The J gene is TRBJ1-2, the V gene TRBV10-3, with a possible D match to TRBD1 (5 bases). The V end lost 4 bases, the J end lost 1 base, and 7 bases lay between the germline ends. The CDR3 is 13 residues long. Per the germline V gene, CDR1 is ENHRY and CDR2 is SYGVKD. The CDR3 DNA sequence: TGTGCCATCAGTGTCGACAGTAACTATGGCTACACCTTC. The encoded protein is CAISVDSNYGYTF.